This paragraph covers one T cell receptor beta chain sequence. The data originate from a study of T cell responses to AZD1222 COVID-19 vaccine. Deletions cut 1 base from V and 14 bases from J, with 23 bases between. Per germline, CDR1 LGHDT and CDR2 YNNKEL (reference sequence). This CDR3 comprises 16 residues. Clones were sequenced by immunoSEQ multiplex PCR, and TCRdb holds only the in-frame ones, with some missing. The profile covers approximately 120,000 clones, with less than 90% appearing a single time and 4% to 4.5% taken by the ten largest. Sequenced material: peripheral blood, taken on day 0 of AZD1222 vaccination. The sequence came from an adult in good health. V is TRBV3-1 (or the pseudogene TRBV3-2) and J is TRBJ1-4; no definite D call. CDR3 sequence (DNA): TGTGCCAGCAGCCAAGGGGTAATGGTGACCCAAGGTGGGCTGTTTTTT. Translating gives CASSQGVMVTQGGLFF.